The present T cell receptor (beta chain) was sequenced within a study of identical twins (dated by TCRdb to about 2016). The study in broad terms: To test whether fetal clonotypes persist, the study used deep sequencing on TCR alpha and beta repertoires from monozygotic twins, unrelated adults of various ages, and cord blood. Replicate twin experiments were performed at different times using different library preparation protocols to rule out contamination.

Receptors were amplified or captured by 5' RACE. The run used an Illumina HiSeq 2000. A universal primer binding site was added through template switching, and the final cDNA carried a unique molecular identifier so that TCR cDNA molecules could be counted accurately. Specific primers in the conserved constant-segment region were used to synthesize first-strand cDNA for TCR alpha and beta chains. To control for contamination, each cDNA library was double barcoded with a SMART-Mk sample barcode plus Illumina barcodes. Two successive PCR steps introduced TruSeq adapter sequences along with Illumina sample barcodes. TCR alpha and beta cDNA libraries were sequenced on the Illumina HiSeq platform with custom primers. The paper's processing steps were these. MiGEC was used to process raw reads and extract unique molecular identifiers, and MiXCR was used to find CDR3 positions. For each individual, recombination models were inferred using an EM algorithm with the repgenHMM and IGoR tools. Shared clonotypes were analyzed with the tcR package in R, and sharing was normalized by the product of cloneset sizes. Out-of-frame nonproductive sequences were analyzed to study raw recombination free of thymic and clonal selection effects. TCRdb trimmed public reads at Q25 via fastp, called clones via MiXCR and kept in-frame beta chains. Under each unique CDR3 protein, matching rows form one entry showing the most common genes and DNA. These V and J calls derive from TCRdb rather than the authors' analysis. The sample table lists 450,000 or so distinct CDR3 sequences, approximately 14% of them with a count of one. The ten most abundant clones make up about 0.52% of the sample.

About this clonotype: This clone's antigen is unknown. The record has no base qualities; no much larger clone is one base away.

From its cysteine to its phenylalanine, the CDR3 spans 13 amino acids. This entry keeps only the CDR3 DNA: 39 bases, framed from base 1. For this chain, trimming is 2 bases at the V end and 6 bases at the J end, and the number of junction bases without a gene match is 0. CDR1 and CDR2 (MNHNS, SASEGT) derive from the germline V gene. Only healthy Caucasian donors were included. Three pairs of female monozygotic twins, all aged roughly 18 to 29 years, made up the twin cohort. CD4+ and CD8+ T cell populations were isolated with positive isolation kits from Invitrogen. Study-level results and caveats: Zero-insertion analyses could be partly confounded by invariant T cells such as MAIT and iNKT, although diverse VJ usage argued against such confounding for most clonotypes. Out-of-frame TCR alpha sharing in monozygotic twins was systematically underestimated by recombination models, whereas sharing between unrelated individuals was in agreement with the recombination models. Because the same donors could not be followed over many years, the conclusions relied on cross-sectional statistical analysis. Abundant cord blood beta clonotypes carried fewer insertions; young adult naive repertoires showed a weaker similar trend, while memory repertoires showed none. Compared with coincidental sharing between unrelated individuals, out-of-frame TCR alpha sequences shared between twins showed an excess of sequences with low generation probability. A weaker excess of twin sharing was found in beta out-of-frame sequences because the signal-to-noise ratio was lowered by fewer shared sequences.

Another study also made use of these data, one on yellow fever vaccine responses in identical twins. That second report states: The authors reported that the T cell response to vaccination in identical twins appeared partly convergent and partly personalized. In the study, vaccine-responding T cell clones were precisely tracked in identical twins.

The sequence was collected from a woman in her late teens or twenties in good health. Sequenced sample: CD4+ T cells sorted from blood. The chain joins TRBV6-1 to TRBJ2-2; 7 of the junction bases match TRBD1. The CDR3 region has the sequence CASSEQGAGELFF. The DNA sequence is given as TGTGCCAGCAGTGAACAGGGGGCCGGGGAGCTGTTTTTT.